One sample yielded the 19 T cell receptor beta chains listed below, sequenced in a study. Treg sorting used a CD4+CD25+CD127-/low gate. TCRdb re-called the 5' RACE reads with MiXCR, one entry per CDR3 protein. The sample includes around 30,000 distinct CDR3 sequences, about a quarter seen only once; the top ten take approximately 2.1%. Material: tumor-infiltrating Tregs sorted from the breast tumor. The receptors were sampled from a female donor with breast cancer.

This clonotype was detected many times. The CDR3 region is CASSLTVDNEQFF. The CDR3 bases are TGTGCCAGCAGCTTAACGGTAGACAATGAGCAGTTCTTC. V is TRBV7-3 and J is TRBJ2-1; D gene uncertain. Germline CDR1 and CDR2: SGHTA and FQGTGA. The CDR3 totals 13 residues. V was pared by 0 bases and J by 5 bases, with 5 bases between.

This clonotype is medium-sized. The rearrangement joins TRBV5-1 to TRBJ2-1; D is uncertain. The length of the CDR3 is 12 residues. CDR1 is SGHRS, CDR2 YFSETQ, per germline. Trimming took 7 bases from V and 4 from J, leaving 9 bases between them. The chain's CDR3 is CASALGYNEQFF. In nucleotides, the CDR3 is TGCGCCAGCGCATTGGGGTACAATGAGCAGTTCTTC.

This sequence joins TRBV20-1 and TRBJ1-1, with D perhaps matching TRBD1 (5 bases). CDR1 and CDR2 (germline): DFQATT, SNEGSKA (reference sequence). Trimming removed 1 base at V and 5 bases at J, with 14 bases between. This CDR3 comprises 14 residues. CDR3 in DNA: TGCAGTGCTAGAGTCTCGGGACGATGGACTGAAGCTTTCTTT. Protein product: CSARVSGRWTEAFF.

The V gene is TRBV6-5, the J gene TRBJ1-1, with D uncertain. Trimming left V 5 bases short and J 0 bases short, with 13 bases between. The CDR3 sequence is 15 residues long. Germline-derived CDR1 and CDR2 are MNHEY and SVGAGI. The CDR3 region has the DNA TGTGCCAGCAGTGTTGGGCATGGGGTGAACACTGAAGCTTTCTTT. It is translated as CASSVGHGVNTEAFF.

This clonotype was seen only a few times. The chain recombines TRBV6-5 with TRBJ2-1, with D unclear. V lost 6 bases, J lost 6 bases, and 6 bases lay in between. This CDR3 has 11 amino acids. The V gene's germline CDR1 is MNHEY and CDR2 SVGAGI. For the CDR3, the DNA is TGTGCCAGCAGCCGGAGCAATGAGCAGTTCTTC. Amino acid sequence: CASSRSNEQFF.

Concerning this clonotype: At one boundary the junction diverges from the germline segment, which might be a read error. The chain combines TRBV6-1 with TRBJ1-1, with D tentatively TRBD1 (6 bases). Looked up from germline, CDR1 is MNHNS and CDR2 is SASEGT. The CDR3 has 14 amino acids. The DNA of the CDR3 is TGTGCCAGCAGCGAGAAGGGGGGGAACACTGAAGCTTTTTTT. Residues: CASSEKGGNTEAFF.

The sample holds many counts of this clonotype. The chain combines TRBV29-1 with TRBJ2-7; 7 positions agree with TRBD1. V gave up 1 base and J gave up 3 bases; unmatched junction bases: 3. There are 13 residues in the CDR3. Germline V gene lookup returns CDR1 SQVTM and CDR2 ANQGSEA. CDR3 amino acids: CSVEGQGLYEQYF. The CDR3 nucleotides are TGCAGCGTTGAAGGACAGGGCCTCTACGAGCAGTACTTC.

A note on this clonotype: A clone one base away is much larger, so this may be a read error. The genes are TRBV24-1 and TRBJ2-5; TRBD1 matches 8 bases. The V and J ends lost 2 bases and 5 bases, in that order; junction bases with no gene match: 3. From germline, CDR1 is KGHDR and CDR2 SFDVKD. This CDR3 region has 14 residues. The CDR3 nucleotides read TGTGCCACCAGTGATTCAGGGACAGGCGAGACCCAGTACTTC. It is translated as CATSDSGTGETQYF.

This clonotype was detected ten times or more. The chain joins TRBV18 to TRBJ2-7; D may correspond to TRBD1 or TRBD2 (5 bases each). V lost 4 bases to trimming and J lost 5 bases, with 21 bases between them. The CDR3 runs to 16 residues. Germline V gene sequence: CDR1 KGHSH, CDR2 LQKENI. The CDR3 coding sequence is TGTGCCAGCTCACTAAAGACCCGGGGCCTCGGGGACGAGCAGTACTTC. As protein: CASSLKTRGLGDEQYF.

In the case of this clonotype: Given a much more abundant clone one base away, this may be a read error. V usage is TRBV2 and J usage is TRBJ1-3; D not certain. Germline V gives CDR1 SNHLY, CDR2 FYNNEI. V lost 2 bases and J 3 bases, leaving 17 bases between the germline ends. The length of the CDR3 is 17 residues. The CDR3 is CASSEWGNLSYGNTIYF. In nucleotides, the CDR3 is TGTGCCAGCAGTGAATGGGGAAACTTGAGCTATGGAAACACCATATATTTT.

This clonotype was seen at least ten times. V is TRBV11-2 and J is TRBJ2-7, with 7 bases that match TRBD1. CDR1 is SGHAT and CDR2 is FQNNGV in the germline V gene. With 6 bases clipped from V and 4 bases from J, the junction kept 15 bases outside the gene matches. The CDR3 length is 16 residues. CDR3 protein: CASRPSRDRIGYEQYF. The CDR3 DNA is TGTGCCAGCAGACCGAGCCGGGACAGAATAGGGTACGAGCAGTACTTC.

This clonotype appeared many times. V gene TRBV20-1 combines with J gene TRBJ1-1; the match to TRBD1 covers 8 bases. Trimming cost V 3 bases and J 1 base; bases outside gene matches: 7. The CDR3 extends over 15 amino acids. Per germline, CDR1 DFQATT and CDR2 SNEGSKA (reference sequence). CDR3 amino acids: CSARIPGQANTEAFF. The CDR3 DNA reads TGCAGTGCTAGGATCCCGGGACAGGCGAACACTGAAGCTTTCTTT.

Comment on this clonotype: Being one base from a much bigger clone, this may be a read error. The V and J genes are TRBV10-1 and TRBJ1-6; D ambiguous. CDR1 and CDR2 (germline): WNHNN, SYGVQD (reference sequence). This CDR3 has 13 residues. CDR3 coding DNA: TGCGCCAGCAGCGGCAGCCTTAATTTACCCCTCCACTTT. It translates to CASSGSLNLPLHF.

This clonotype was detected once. The CDR3 sequence: CASSLSGTSGRGTDTQYF. The CDR3 DNA follows: TGCGCCAGCAGCTTGTCTGGGACTAGCGGGAGAGGGACAGATACGCAGTATTTT. J is TRBJ2-3 and V is TRBV5-1; 14 nucleotides align to TRBD2. V lost 1 base and J lost 3; bases outside the gene matches: 7. CDR1 is SGHRS, CDR2 YFSETQ, per germline. The CDR3 runs 18 residues.

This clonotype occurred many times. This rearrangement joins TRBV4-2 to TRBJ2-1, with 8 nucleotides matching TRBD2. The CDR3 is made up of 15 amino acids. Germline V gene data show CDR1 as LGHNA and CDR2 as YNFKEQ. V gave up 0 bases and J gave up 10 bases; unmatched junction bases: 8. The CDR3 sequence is CASSQDGSSGREQFF. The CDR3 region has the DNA TGTGCCAGCAGCCAAGACGGATCTAGCGGGCGGGAGCAGTTCTTC.

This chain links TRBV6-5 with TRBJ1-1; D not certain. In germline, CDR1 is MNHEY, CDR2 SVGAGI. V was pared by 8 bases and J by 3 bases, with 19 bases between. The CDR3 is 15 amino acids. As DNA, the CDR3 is TGTGCCAGCTGTACCCGACGTAACATGGACACTGAAGCTTTCTTT. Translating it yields CASCTRRNMDTEAFF.

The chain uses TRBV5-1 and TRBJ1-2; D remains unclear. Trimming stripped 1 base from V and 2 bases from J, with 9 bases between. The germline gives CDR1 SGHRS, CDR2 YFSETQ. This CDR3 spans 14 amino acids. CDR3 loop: CASSLNLDNYGYTF. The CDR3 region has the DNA TGCGCCAGCAGCTTGAACCTCGACAACTATGGCTACACCTTC. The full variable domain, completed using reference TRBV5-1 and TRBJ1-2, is KAGVTQTPRYLIKTRGQQVTLSCSPISGHRSVSWYQQTPGQGLQFLFEYFSETQRNKGNFPGRFSGRQFSNSRSEMNVSTLELGDSALYLCASSLNLDNYGYTFGSGTRLTVV.

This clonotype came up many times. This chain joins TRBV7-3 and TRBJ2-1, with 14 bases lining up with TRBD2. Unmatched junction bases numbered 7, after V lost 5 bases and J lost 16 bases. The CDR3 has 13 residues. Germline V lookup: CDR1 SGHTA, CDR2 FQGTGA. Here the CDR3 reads CASSQTSGRALFF. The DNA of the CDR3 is TGTGCCAGCAGCCAGACTAGCGGGAGGGCCTTATTCTTC.

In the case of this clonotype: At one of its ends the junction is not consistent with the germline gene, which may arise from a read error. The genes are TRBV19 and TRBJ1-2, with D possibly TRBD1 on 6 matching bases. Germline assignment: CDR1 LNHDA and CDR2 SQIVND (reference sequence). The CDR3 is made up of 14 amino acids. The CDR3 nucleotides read TGTGCCAGTAGTGAGAGGACAGAAGCCTATCGCTACACCTTC. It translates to CASSERTEAYRYTF.